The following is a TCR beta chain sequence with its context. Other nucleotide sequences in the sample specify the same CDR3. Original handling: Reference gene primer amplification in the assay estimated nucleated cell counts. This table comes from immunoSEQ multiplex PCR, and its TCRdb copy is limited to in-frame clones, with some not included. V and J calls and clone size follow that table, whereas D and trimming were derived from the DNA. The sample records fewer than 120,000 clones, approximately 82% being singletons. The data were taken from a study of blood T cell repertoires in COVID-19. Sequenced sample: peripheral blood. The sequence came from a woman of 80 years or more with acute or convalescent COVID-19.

Written as DNA, the CDR3 is TGTGCCAGCAGTTTGAGAGTTACAGATACGCAGTATTTT. The encoded protein is CASSLRVTDTQYF. The chain has TRBV12-3 or TRBV12-4 and TRBJ2-3; D is uncertain. The V end was cut by 3 bases, the J end by 3 bases, with 7 bases between. The CDR3 runs 13 residues.